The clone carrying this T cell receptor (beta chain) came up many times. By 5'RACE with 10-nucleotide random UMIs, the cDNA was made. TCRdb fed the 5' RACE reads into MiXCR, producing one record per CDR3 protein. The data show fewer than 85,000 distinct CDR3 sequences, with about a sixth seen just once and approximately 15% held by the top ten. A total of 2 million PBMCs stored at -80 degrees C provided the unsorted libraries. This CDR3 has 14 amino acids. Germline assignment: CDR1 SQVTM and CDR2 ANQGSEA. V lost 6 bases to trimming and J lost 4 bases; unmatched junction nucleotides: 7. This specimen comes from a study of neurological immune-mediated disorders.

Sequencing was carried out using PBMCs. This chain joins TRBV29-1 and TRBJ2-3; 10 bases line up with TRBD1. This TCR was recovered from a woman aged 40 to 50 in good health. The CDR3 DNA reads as TGCAGCGTGGTCCCGGGACAGGGGTCAGATACGCAGTATTTT. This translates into CSVVPGQGSDTQYF.